This T cell receptor beta chain was sequenced in a study of CD8 T cells in Susac syndrome (dated by TCRdb to 2018 to 2020). For the study in its entirety: Among the Susac syndrome patients who were sequenced, clinically active disease was present in more than 5 and clinical remission was observed in fewer than 10. Susac syndrome patients were therapy-naive, on corticosteroids (some also receiving IVIg), or on IVIg alone at blood withdrawal. The study used repertoire sequencing to test whether antigen drove CD8+ T cell activation and differentiation in Susac syndrome. The study compared CD8+ T cell repertoire clonality among 12 healthy donors, about 14 Susac syndrome patients and some 16 multiple sclerosis patients. The research as a whole found: Clonal expansion was observed in Susac syndrome CD8+ repertoires, with the highest expansion in CD8+ TEMRA cells and greater expansion in clinically active than in remitting patients. The study acknowledged that relatively few individuals were included in the TCR sequencing and HLA analysis. Around 16 and five Susac-specific public clones were found in the total CD8+ and CD8+ TEMRA repertoires, respectively.

CDR1 SGDLS and CDR2 YYNGEE are derived from the germline V gene. The cysteine opens and the phenylalanine closes a CDR3 of 12 amino acids. Left in the record is the CDR3 DNA by itself, 36 bases read in frame from the first base. Cut back by 4 bases and 7 bases, the V and J ends lie 11 bases apart. RNA was extracted with the RNeasy kit and roughly 0.5 to 1 ug was reverse transcribed using random hexamers. The immunoSEQ multiplex PCR assay, which covers 54 Vbeta and 13 Jbeta segments, was used to amplify TCR beta CDR3 regions. To correct PCR amplification bias, a synthetic template baseline was used for both primer optimization and computational correction. In the original analysis: Reads were assigned to V, D and J genes according to IMGT and analyzed in immunoSEQ Analyzer, with only productive sequences retained. Clonality was calculated as one minus the Shannon entropy normalized by log2 of the number of productive unique sequences. For each patient and control, public and private clones were evaluated among the 100 most prevalent clones. A clone was defined as Susac-specific if it was absent from the healthy and MS cohorts, from about a thousand published viral clones and from other ImmuneACCESS disease sequences. TCRdb reworked the public reads: Q25 trimming with fastp, MiXCR clone assembly, productive beta chains retained. Rows merge per CDR3 protein into single entries with the most common DNA and genes. V and J calls and clone size were set by TCRdb, not the authors. In this sample the table shows tens of thousands of distinct CDR3 sequences, around 93% of which occur a single time. Of the sample, about 0.45% falls within the top ten clones.

Peripheral blood CD8+ and CD4+ T cells from healthy donors, Susac syndrome patients and multiple sclerosis patients were profiled by high-throughput TCR beta sequencing. Susac syndrome patients met recently defined diagnostic criteria for definite or probable disease. Bulk CD8+ and CD4+ T cells were purified by magnetic negative isolation, whereas CD8+ TEMRA cells were enriched by FACS. Blood was collected in EDTA tubes and processed within 24 hours, with PBMCs isolated through density gradient centrifugation. PBMCs intended for TCR sequencing were cryopreserved in liquid nitrogen and were subsequently thawed in a 37 degrees C water bath. Purity of sorted or isolated CD4+, CD8+ and CD8+ TEMRA cells was at least 90%. The sample holds one count of this clonotype. What this receptor recognizes is not known. No quality values exist for individual bases; no much larger clone is one base distant. One read alone lends weak support.

Here the chain combines TRBV9 and TRBJ1-1, with no confident D gene call. Material for sequencing was CD8+ T cells from PBMCs. This clonotype originated in a human donor with Susac syndrome. The CDR3 region reads CASSLEAGEAFF. The DNA is as follows: TGTGCCAGCAGCCTAGAGGCAGGTGAAGCTTTCTTT.